These T cell receptor beta chains were read from a single sample in a study of PD-L1 blockade in urothelial cancer. Method: immunoSEQ multiplex PCR; TCRdb's copy keeps in-frame clones and lacks some. The sample includes roughly 100,000 clones, approximately 82% seen only once; the top ten take over 7.5%. The sample consisted of PBMCs, taken around atezolizumab (anti-PD-L1) treatment. These receptors all stem from a man between 65 and 80 years old with urothelial cancer. The CDR3 runs from the conserved cysteine through the conserved F or W. Each record gives: V gene, D gene, J gene, clone size, CDR3 protein, CDR3 DNA. The D gene is left open where the match is weak. Clone size is shown for a subset of rows, as once, few, many or a class of expanded clone.

TRBV27	.	TRBJ1-2	once	CASSWGGGGAYGYTF	TGTGCCAGCAGTTGGGGGGGCGGGGGCGCCTATGGCTACACCTTC
TRBV6-5	TRBD1	TRBJ1-4	.	CASRMTGEGEKLFF	TGTGCCAGCAGGATGACAGGGGAGGGGGAAAAACTGTTTTTT
TRBV28	.	TRBJ2-5	.	CASTERGRGHQYF	TGTGCCAGCACAGAAAGGGGGAGGGGACATCAGTACTTC
TRBV5-1	.	TRBJ1-1	.	CASSLNRGDTEAFF	TGCGCCAGCAGCTTAAACCGGGGGGACACTGAAGCTTTCTTT
TRBV5-1	TRBD1	TRBJ2-3	.	CASSTGASSTDTQYF	TGCGCCAGCAGCACAGGGGCCTCAAGCACAGATACGCAGTATTTT
TRBV5-1	.	TRBJ2-3	.	CASSLNGGRTDTQYF	TGCGCCAGCAGCTTGAACGGGGGGCGGACAGATACGCAGTATTTT
TRBV30	.	TRBJ1-1	.	CAWGRGNMNTEAFF	TGTGCCTGGGGAAGGGGGAACATGAACACTGAAGCTTTCTTT
TRBV30	TRBD1	TRBJ1-3	few	CAWSADRGSGNTIYF	TGTGCCTGGAGCGCAGACAGGGGATCGGGAAACACCATATATTTT
TRBV15	.	TRBJ1-1	.	CATSRARANTEAFF	TGTGCCACCAGCAGAGCCAGGGCCAACACTGAAGCTTTCTTT
TRBV7-2	TRBD2	TRBJ2-1	.	CASSLELAGGVEQFF	TGTGCCAGCAGCTTAGAACTAGCGGGAGGGGTTGAGCAGTTCTTC